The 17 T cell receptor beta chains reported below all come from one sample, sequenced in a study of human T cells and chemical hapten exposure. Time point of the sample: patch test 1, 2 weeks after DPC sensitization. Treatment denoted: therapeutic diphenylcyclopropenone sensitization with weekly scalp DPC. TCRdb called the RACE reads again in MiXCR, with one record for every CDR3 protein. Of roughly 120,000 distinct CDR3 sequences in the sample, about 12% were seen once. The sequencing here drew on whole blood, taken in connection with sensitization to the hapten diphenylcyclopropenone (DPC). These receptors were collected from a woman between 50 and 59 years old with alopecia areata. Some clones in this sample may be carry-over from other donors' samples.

CDR3 coding DNA: TGTGCCAGCAGGAAGGTTAGCGGGAGAGCGTCCGGGGAGCTGTTTTTT. Encoded protein: CASRKVSGRASGELFF. This chain joins TRBV6-1 and TRBJ2-2; 9 nucleotides align to TRBD2. The ends lost 6 bases at V and 6 bases at J; junction bases unmatched: 11. CDR3 length equals 16 residues. CDR1 and CDR2 from the germline V gene are MNHNS and SASEGT.

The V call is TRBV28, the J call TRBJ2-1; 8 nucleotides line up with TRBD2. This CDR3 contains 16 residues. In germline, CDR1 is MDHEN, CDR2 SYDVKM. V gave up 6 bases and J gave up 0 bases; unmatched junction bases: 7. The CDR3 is CASRPSGSSSYNEQFF. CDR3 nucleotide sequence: TGTGCCAGCAGGCCTAGCGGGTCCAGCTCCTACAATGAGCAGTTCTTC.

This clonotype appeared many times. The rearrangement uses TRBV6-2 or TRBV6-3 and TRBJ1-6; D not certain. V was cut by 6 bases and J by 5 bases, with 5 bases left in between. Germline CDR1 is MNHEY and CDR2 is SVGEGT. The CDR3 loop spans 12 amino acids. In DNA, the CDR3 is TGTGCCAGCAGCCCGGATAATTCACCCCTCCACTTT. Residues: CASSPDNSPLHF.

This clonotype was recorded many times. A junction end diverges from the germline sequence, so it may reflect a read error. The CDR3 DNA follows: TGCAGTGCTGGAGACGGACAGAACAATTCACCCCTCCACTTT. It encodes CSAGDGQNNSPLHF. V and J are TRBV20-1 and TRBJ1-6; TRBD1 might be the D (6 bases). Per germline, CDR1 DFQATT and CDR2 SNEGSKA (reference sequence). The CDR3 is made up of 14 amino acids.

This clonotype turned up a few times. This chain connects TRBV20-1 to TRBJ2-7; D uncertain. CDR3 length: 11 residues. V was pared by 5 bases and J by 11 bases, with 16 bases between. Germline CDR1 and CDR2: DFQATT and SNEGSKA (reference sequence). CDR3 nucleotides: TGCAGTGCTGTCCGAGGAACCGTTGAGTACTTC. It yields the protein CSAVRGTVEYF.

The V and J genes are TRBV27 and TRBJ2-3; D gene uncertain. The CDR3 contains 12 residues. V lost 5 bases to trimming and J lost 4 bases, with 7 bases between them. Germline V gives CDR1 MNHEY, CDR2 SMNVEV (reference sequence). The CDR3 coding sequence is TGTGCCAGCAGTCCCACCCCAGATACGCAGTATTTT. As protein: CASSPTPDTQYF.

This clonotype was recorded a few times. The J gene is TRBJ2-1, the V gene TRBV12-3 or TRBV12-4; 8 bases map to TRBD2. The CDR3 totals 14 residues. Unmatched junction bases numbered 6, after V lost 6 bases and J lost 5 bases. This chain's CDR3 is CASSRTSFNNEQFF. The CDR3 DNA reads TGTGCCAGCAGCCGGACTAGCTTTAACAATGAGCAGTTCTTC.

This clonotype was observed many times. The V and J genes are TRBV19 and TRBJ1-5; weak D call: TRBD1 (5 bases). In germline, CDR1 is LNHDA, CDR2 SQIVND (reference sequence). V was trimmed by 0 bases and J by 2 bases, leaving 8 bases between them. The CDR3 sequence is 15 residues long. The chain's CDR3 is CASSIDGAGNQPQHF. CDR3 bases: TGTGCCAGTAGTATAGACGGGGCAGGCAATCAGCCCCAGCATTTT.

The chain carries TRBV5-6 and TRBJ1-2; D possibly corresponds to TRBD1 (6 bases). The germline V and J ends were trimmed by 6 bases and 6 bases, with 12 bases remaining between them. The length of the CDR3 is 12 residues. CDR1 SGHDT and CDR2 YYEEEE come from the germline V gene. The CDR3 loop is CASIGQGNGYTF. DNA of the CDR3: TGTGCCAGCATTGGGCAGGGGAATGGCTACACCTTC. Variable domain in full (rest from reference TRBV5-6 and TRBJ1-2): DAGVTQSPTHLIKTRGQQVTLRCSPKSGHDTVSWYQQALGQGPQFIFQYYEEEERQRGNFPDRFSGHQFPNYSSELNVNALLLGDSALYLCASIGQGNGYTFGSGTRLTVV.

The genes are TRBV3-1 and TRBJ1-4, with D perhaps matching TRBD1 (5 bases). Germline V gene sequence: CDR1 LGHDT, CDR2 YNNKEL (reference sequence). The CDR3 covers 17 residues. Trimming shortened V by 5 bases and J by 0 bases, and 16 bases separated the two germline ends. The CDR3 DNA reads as TGTGCCAGCAGCTCGCGGGGGGACCGAGCAACTAATGAAAAACTGTTTTTT. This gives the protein CASSSRGDRATNEKLFF.

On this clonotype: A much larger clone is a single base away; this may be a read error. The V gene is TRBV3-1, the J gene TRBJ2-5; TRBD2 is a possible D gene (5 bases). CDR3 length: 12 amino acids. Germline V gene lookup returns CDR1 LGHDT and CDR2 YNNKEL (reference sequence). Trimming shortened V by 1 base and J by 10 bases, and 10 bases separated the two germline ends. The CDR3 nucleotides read TGTGCCAGCAGCCAAGTGACGAGGGACCAGTACTTC. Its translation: CASSQVTRDQYF.

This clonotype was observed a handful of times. The CDR3 protein is CASSPWTGGNTEAFF. The CDR3 nucleotides read TGTGCCAGCAGCCCGTGGACAGGGGGGAACACTGAAGCTTTCTTT. This sequence joins TRBV5-4 and TRBJ1-1, with 10 positions matching TRBD1. CDR1 and CDR2 from the germline V gene are SGHNT and YYREEE (reference sequence). The junction had 4 bases not matched to a gene; V was cut back by 4 bases and J by 1 base. The CDR3 is 15 residues long. The entire variable domain, with the rest obtained from reference TRBV5-4 and TRBJ1-1, is as follows: ETGVTQSPTHLIKTRGQQVTLRCSSQSGHNTVSWYQQALGQGPQFIFQYYREEENGRGNFPPRFSGLQFPNYSSELNVNALELDDSALYLCASSPWTGGNTEAFFGQGTRLTVV.

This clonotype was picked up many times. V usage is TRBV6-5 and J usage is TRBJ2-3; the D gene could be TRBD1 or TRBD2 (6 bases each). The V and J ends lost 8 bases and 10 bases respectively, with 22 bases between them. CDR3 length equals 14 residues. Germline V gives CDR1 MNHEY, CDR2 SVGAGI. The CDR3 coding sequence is TGTGCCAGCCGATCCCGGGGGCTGAGCGGCGCGCAGTATTTT. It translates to CASRSRGLSGAQYF.

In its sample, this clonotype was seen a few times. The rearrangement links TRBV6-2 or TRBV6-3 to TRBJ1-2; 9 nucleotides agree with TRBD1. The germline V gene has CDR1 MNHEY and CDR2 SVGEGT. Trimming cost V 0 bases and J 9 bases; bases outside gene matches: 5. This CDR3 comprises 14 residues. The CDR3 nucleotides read TGTGCCAGCAGTTACTCTGGGGACAGGGTACGCTACACCTTC. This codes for CASSYSGDRVRYTF.

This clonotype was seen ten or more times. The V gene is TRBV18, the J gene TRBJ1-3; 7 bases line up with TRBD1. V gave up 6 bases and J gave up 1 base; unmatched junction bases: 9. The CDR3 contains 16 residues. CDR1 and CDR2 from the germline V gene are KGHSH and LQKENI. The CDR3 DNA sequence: TGTGCCAGCTCCGGGACAGTCACAAGTTCTGGAAACACCATATATTTT. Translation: CASSGTVTSSGNTIYF.

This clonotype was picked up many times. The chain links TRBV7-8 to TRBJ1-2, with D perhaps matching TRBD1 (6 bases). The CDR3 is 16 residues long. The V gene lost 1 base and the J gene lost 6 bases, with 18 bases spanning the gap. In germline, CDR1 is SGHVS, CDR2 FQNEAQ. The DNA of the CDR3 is TGTGCCAGCAGCTTAGAGACAGGAGGCCCCGATCATGGCTACACCTTC. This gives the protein CASSLETGGPDHGYTF.

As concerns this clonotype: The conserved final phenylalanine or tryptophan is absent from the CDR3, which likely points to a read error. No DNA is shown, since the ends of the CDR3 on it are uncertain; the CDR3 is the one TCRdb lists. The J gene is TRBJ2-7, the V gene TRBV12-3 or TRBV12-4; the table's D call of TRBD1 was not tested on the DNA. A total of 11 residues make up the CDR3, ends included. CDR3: CASSRRDRLIL.